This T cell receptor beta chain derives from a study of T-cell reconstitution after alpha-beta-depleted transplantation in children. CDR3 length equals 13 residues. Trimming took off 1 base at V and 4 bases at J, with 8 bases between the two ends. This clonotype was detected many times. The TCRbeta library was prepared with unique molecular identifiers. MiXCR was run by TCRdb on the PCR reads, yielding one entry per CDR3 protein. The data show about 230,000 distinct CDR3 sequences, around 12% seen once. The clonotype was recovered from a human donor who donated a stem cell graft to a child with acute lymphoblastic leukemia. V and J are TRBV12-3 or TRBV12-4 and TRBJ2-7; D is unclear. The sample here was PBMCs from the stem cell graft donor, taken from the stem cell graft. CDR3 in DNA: TGTGCCAGCAGTTTAGACAGACGGTACGAGCAGTACTTC. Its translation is CASSLDRRYEQYF.